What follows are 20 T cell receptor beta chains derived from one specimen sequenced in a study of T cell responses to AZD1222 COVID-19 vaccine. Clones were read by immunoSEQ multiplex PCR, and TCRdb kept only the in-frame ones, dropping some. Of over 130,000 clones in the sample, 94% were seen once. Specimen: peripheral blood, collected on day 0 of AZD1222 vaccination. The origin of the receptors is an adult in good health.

The CDR3: CASSQSRELFF. The CDR3 coding sequence is TGTGCCAGCAGCCAATCCCGGGAGCTGTTTTTT. The genes are TRBV28 and TRBJ2-2; D ambiguous. The V end lost 6 bases, the J end lost 9 bases, and 8 bases lay between the germline ends. The CDR3 contains 11 residues. The germline CDR1 and CDR2 sequences are MDHEN and SYDVKM. The whole variable domain, remainder taken from reference TRBV28 and TRBJ2-2, is DVKVTQSSRYLVKRTGEKVFLECVQDMDHENMFWYRQDPGLGLRLIYFSYDVKMKEKGDIPEGYSVSREKKERFSLILESASTNQTSMYLCASSQSRELFFGEGSRLTVL.

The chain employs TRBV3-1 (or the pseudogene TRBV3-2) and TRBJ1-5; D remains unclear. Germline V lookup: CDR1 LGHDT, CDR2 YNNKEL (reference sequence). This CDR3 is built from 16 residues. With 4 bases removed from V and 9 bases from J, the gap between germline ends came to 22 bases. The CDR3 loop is CASSPSSSGLLTPQHF. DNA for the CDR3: TGTGCCAGCAGCCCTTCAAGTAGTGGCCTTCTGACGCCCCAGCATTTT.

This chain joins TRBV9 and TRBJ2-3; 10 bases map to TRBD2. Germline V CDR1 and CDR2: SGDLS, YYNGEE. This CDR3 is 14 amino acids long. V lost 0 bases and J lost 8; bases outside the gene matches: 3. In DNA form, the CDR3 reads TGTGCCAGCAGCGTAGGGACTAGCGGCGGTACGCAGTATTTT. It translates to CASSVGTSGGTQYF.

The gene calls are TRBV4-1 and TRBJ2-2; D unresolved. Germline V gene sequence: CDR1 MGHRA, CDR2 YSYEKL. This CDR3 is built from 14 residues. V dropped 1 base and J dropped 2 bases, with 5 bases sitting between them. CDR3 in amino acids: CASSQATNTGELFF. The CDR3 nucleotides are TGCGCCAGCAGCCAAGCGACAAACACCGGGGAGCTGTTTTTT.

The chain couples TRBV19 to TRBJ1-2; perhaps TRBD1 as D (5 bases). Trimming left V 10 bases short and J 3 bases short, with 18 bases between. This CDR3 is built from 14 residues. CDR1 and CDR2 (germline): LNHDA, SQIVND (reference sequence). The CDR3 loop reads CAISGGREDYGYTF. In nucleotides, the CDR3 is TGTGCCATTTCTGGAGGCAGGGAGGACTATGGCTACACCTTC. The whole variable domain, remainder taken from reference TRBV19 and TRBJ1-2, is DGGITQSPKYLFRKEGQNVTLSCEQNLNHDAMYWYRQDPGQGLRLIYYSQIVNDFQKGDIAEGYSVSREKKESFPLTVTSAQKNPTAFYLCAISGGREDYGYTFGSGTRLTVV.

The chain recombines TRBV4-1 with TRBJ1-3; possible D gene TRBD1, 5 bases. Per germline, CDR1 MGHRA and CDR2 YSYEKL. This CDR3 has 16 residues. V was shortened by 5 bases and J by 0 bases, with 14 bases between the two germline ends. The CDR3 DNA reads TGCGCCAGCAGCTACCCGGGACGTATCTCTGGAAACACCATATATTTT. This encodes CASSYPGRISGNTIYF.

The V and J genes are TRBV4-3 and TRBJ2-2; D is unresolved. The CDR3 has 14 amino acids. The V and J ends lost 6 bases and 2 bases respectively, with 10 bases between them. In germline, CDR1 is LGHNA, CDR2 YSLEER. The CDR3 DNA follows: TGCGCCAGCAGTCGGGCGCCAAACACCGGGGAGCTGTTTTTT. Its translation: CASSRAPNTGELFF.

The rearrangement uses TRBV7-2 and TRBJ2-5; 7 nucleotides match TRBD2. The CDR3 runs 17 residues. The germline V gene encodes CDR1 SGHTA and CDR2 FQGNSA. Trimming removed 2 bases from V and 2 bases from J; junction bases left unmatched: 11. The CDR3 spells CASSLRRGGSGQETQYF. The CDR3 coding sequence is TGTGCCAGCAGCTTAAGGCGGGGAGGGTCGGGGCAAGAGACCCAGTACTTC.

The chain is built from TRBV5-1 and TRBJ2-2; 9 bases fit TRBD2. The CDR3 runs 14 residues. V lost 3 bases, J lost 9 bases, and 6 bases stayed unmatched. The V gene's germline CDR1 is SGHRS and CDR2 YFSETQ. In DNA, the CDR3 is TGCGCCAGCAGCTCGGGACTAGCTGTCCGGGAGCTGTTTTTT. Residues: CASSSGLAVRELFF.

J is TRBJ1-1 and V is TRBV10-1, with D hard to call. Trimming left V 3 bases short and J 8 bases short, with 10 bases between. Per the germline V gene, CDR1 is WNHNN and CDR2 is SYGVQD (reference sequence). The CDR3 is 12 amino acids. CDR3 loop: CASSEGSAEAFF. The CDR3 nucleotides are TGCGCCAGCAGTGAAGGATCGGCAGAAGCTTTCTTT.

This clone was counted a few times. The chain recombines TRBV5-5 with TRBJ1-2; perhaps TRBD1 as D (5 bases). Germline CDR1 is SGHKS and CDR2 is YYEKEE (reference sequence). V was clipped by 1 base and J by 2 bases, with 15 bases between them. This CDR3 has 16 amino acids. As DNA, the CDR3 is TGTGCCAGCAGCTTGTTACCCCCGGACATGAACTATGGCTACACCTTC. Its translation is CASSLLPPDMNYGYTF.

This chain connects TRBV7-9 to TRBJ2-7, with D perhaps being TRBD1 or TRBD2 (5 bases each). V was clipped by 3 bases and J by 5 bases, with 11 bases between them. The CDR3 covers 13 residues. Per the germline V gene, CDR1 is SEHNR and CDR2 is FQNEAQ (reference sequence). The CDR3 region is CASSFGASHEQYV. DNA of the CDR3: TGTGCCAGCAGCTTCGGGGCGTCCCACGAGCAGTACGTC.

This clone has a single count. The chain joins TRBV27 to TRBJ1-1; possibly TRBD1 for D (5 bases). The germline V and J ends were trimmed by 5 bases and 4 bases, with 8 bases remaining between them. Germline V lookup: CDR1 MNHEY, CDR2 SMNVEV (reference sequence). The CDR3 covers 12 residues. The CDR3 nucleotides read TGTGCCAGCAGTGAGGGGCCCACTGAAGCTTTCTTT. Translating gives CASSEGPTEAFF.

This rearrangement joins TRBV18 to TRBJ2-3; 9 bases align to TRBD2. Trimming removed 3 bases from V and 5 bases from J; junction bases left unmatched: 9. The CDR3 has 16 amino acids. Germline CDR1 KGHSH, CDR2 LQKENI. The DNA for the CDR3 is TGTGCCAGCTCACCTCCGGGACTAGCTTACATAGATACGCAGTATTTT. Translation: CASSPPGLAYIDTQYF.

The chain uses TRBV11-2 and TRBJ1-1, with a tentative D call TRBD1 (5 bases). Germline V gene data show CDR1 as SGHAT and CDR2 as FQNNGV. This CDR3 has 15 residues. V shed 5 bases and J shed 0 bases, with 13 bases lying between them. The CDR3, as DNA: TGTGCCAGCAGCCCAGGGTCTGTCATGAACACTGAAGCTTTCTTT. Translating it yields CASSPGSVMNTEAFF.

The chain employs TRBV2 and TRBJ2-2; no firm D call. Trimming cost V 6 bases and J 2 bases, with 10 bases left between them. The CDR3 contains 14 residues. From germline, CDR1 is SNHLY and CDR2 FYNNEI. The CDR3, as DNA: TGTGCCAGCAGCGTCGGACCTAACACCGGGGAGCTGTTTTTT. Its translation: CASSVGPNTGELFF.

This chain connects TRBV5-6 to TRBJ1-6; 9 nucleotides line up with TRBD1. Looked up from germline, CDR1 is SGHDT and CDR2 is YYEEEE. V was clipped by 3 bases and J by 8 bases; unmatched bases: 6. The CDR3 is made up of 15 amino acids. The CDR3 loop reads CASSSMDRGYSPLHF. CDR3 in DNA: TGTGCCAGCAGCTCCATGGACAGGGGATATTCACCCCTCCACTTT.

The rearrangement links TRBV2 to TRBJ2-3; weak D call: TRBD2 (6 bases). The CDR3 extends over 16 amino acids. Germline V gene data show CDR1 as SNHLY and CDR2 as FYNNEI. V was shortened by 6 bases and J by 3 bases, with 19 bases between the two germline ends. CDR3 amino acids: CASRPPPGAKTDTQYF. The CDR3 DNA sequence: TGTGCCAGCAGACCACCCCCGGGAGCTAAGACAGATACGCAGTATTTT.

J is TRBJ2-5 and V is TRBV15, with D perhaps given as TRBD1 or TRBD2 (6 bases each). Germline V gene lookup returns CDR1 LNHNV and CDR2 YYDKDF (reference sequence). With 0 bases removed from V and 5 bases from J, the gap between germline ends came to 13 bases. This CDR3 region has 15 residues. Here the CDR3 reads CATSREAPGAETQYF. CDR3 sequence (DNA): TGTGCCACCAGCAGAGAGGCCCCGGGGGCTGAGACCCAGTACTTC.

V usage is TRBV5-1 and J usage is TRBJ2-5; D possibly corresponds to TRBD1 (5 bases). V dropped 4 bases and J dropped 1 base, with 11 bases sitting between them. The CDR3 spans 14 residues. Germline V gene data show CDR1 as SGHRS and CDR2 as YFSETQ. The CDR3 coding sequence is TGCGCCAGCAGCACGGGTACAGGCCAAGAGACCCAGTACTTC. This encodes CASSTGTGQETQYF.